This T cell receptor (beta chain) was identified in a study of blood T cell repertoires in COVID-19 (dated by TCRdb to the early 2020s). As for the study more broadly: Samples from collaborators originated in the United States, Italy and Spain and spanned both the acute and convalescent phases of COVID-19. The prospective study material was composed of cDNA or gDNA derived from T cells, B-cell-depleted T cells, or PBMCs. The dataset comprised deeply sampled blood TCRbeta repertoires from subjects exposed to, actively infected with, or recovered from COVID-19. The repertoires were released in a freely available public database meant as a resource for research on the immune response to SARS-CoV-2. Samples were obtained from the ongoing ImmuneRACE study (first 160 participants) and from over a thousand subjects provided by 6 global collaborators. A de-identified subject ID, COVID-19 status, age in years and sex were almost always included in the sample metadata. Where available, HLA class I and class II types were taken from metadata supplied by the sample provider and were not determined by assay-based typing. What the study reported, not specific to this receptor: Clinical and demographic metadata were provided uncurated, with the amount varying by source and participant.

The collaborating institutions used their own protocols to collect whole blood in K2EDTA tubes. For TCRbeta analysis, collaborators shipped samples in one of three forms: frozen whole blood, isolated PBMCs, or DNA extracted from either of those sample types. Comments on this clone: Its cognate antigen has yet to be identified. One base away there is no much larger clone; base qualities are not given.

TCRbeta CDR3 regions were amplified from genomic DNA by means of the immunoSEQ Assay, a bias-controlled multiplex PCR. The authors' pipeline ran thus. Nucleated cell counts per sample were estimated from amplification of reference gene primers within the assay. Sequence reads were collapsed and filtered to measure the absolute abundance of every unique TCRbeta CDR3 rearrangement. Productive Simpson clonality was computed per sample as the square root of Simpson's diversity index over productive rearrangements. TCRdb took this table from immuneACCESS and kept in-frame rearrangements with V and J called. Such tables lack part of the clones; where checked against another copy, unresolved V genes explain under half of the gap, and the rest is unexplained. Clonal size and the V and J genes are those of that table, whereas D and trimming came from the DNA. Counted in this sample were about 260,000 clones; approximately 80% of them appeared once. The top ten clones comprise about 1.9% of the sample.

Based on the germline V gene, the CDR1 and CDR2 sequences are SGHVS and FQNEAQ. Inclusive of the bounding cysteine and phenylalanine, the CDR3 is 16 residues long. The CDR3 DNA has 48 bases and is translated from base 1. V drops 1 base and J drops 0 bases, leaving 12 bases in between. Sequenced material: peripheral blood. The chain is assembled from TRBV7-8 and TRBJ2-5, and possibly TRBD2, on 5 matching bases. This sequence originates from a woman over 75 with acute or convalescent COVID-19. The nucleotide sequence reads TGTGCCAGCAGCTTAGAGGTGGGAGCGTACCAAGAGACCCAGTACTTC. This translates into CASSLEVGAYQETQYF.